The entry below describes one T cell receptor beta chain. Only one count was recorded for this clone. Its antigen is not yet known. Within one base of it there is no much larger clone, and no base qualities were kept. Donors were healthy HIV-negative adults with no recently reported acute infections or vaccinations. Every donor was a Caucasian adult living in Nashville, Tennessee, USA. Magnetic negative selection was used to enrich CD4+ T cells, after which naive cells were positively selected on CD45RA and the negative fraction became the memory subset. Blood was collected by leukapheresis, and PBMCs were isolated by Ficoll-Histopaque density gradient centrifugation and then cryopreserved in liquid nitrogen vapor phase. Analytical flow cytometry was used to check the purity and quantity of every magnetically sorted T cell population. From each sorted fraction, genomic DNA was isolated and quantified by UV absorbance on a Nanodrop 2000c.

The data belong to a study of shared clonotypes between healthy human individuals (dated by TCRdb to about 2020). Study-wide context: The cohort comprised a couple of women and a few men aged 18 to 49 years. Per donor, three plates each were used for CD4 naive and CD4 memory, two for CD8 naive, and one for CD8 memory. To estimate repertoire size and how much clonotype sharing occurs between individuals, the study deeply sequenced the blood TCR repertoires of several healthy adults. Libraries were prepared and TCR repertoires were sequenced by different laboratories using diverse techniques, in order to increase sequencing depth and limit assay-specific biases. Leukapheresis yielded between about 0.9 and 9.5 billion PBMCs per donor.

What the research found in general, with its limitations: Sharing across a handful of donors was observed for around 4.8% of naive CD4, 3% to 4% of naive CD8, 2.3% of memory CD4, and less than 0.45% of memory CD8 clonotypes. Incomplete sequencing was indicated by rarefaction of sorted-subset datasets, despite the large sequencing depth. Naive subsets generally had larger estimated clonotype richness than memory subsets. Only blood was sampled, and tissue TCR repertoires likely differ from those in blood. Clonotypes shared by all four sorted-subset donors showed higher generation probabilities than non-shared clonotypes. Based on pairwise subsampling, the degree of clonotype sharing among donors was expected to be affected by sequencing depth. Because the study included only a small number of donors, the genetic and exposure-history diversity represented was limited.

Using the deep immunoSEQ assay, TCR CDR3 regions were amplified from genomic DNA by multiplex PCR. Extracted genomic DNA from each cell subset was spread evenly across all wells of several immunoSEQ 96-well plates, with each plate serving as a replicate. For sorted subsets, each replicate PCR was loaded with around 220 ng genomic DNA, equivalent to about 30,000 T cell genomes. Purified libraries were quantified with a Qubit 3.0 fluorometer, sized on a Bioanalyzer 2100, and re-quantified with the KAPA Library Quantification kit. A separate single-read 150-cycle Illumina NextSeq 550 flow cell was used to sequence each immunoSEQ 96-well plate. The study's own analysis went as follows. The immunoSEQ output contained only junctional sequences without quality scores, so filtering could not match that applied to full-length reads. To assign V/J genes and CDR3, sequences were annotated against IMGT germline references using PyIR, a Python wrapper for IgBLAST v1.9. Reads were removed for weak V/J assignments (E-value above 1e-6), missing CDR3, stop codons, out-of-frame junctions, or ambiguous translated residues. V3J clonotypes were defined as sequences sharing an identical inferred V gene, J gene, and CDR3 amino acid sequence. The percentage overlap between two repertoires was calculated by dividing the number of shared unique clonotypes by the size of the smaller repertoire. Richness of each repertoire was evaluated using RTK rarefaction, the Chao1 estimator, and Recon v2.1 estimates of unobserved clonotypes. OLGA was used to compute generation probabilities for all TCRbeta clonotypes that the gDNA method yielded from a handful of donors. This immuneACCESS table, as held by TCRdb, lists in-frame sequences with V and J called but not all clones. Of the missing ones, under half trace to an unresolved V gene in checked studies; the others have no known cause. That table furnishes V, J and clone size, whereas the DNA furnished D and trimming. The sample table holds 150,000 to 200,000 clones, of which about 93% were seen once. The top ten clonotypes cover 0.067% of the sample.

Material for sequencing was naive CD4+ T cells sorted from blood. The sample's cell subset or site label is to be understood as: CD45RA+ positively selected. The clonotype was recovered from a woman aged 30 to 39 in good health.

CDR3 protein: CASSIQGASGNTIYF. The base sequence is TGTGCCAGCAGCATACAGGGGGCCTCTGGAAACACCATATATTTT. This chain joins TRBV5-4 to TRBJ1-3, with TRBD1 identical over 9 junction bases. The CDR3, cysteine through phenylalanine, is 15 amino acids long. The only DNA kept is the CDR3, 45 bases in frame from the first base. CDR1 and CDR2 are drawn from the germline V gene (reference sequence): SGHNT, YYREEE. V trim: 4 bases; J trim: 0 bases; unmatched bases: 2.